This T cell receptor (beta chain) derives from a study of blood T cells in healthy people across ages. The germline V gene has CDR1 ENHRY and CDR2 SYGVKD. V shed 6 bases and J shed 0 bases, with 16 bases lying between them. This CDR3 has 16 residues. A J-beta primer mix and a sample-barcoded 5' primer were used in a second PCR of about 7 to 12 cycles. MiXCR, run by TCRdb on the 5' RACE reads, gives a single entry per CDR3 protein. The table records some 1,800,000 distinct CDR3 sequences, approximately 40% of them present only once. The source of this sequence is a human donor in good health. Sequenced sample: blood. The rearrangement links TRBV10-3 to TRBJ2-3; D might be TRBD2 (6 bases). For the CDR3, the DNA is TGTGCCATCAGCCCGAAAGAGCGGGTTAGCACAGATACGCAGTATTTT. Translated, it gives CAISPKERVSTDTQYF.